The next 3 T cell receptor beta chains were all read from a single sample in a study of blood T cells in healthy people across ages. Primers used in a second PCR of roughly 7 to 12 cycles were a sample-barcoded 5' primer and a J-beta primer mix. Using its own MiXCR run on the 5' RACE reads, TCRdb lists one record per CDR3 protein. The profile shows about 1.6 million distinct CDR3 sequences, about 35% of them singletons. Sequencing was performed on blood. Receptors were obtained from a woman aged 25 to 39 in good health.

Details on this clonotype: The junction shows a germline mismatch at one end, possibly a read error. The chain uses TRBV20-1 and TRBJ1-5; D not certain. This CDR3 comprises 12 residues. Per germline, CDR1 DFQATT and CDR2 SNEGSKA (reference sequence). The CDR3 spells CSAPSLGQPRHF. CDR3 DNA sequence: TGCAGTGCTCCTTCACTGGGCCAGCCCCGGCATTTT.

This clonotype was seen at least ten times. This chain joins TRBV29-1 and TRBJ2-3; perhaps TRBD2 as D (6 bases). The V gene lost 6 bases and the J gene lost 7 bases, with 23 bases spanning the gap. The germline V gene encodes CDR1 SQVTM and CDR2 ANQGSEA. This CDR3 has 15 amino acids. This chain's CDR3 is CSVRGDFYTPHTQYF. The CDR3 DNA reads TGCAGCGTCCGAGGGGACTTTTACACGCCGCATACGCAGTATTTT.

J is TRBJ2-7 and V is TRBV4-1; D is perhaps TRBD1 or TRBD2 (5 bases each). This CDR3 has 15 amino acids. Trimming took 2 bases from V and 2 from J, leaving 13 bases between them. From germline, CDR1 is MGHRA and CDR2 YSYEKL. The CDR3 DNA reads TGCGCCAGCAGCCAACCTCGGGACGGCGCCTACGAGCAGTACTTC. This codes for CASSQPRDGAYEQYF.